Below are 21 T cell receptor beta chains sequenced from a single sample in a study of cytomegalovirus exposure and HLA in healthy donors. Assay used: immunoSEQ multiplex PCR; TCRdb lists only in-frame clones, some missing. There are tens of thousands of clones in the sample; about 93% occur only once, and 3% to 3.5% lies in the top ten. The sequencing sample was made of PBMCs. The receptors derive from a man aged 18 to 29 in good health and CMV-seronegative.

The chain links TRBV7-3 to TRBJ2-7, with 9 positions matching TRBD2. Germline CDR1 reads SGHTA; CDR2 reads FQGTGA. The CDR3 runs to 15 residues. With V trimmed by 2 bases and J by 6 bases, 8 bases remained unmatched. This CDR3 reads CASSLSAGGQGEQYF. CDR3 DNA: TGTGCCAGCAGCTTATCTGCGGGAGGGCAGGGCGAGCAGTACTTC.

The rearrangement joins TRBV30 to TRBJ2-7; 7 nucleotides line up with TRBD2. The CDR3 totals 15 residues. Unmatched junction bases numbered 12, after V lost 5 bases and J lost 2 bases. Germline V gene lookup returns CDR1 GTSNPN and CDR2 SVGIG (reference sequence). The chain's CDR3 is CAWRELSSGAYEQYF. The DNA of the CDR3 is TGTGCCTGGCGAGAACTCTCTAGCGGAGCCTACGAGCAGTACTTC.

The chain carries TRBV19 and TRBJ2-1; TRBD2 matches at 14 bases. The CDR3 loop spans 15 amino acids. The germline gives CDR1 LNHDA, CDR2 SQIVND (reference sequence). The V segment lost 5 bases and the J segment 8 bases; nucleotides outside the gene matches: 5. This CDR3 reads CASSDRLAGGYEQFF. The CDR3, as DNA: TGTGCCAGTAGTGACAGACTAGCGGGGGGGTATGAGCAGTTCTTC.

The J gene is TRBJ1-1, the V gene TRBV30; perhaps TRBD1 as D (5 bases). The V end lost 3 bases, the J end lost 6 bases, and 14 bases lay between the germline ends. There are 13 residues in the CDR3. Germline V gene sequence: CDR1 GTSNPN, CDR2 SVGIG (reference sequence). CDR3 in amino acids: CAWRGSQGSEAFF. CDR3 nucleotides: TGTGCCTGGAGAGGATCTCAGGGTTCTGAAGCTTTCTTT.

The chain couples TRBV7-3 to TRBJ2-1, with TRBD1 matching over 10 bases. Germline CDR1 and CDR2: SGHTA and FQGTGA. Unmatched junction bases numbered 6, after V lost 4 bases and J lost 0 bases. This CDR3 comprises 17 residues. CDR3 sequence (DNA): TGTGCCAGCAGCTCAGGACAGGGGGGAAGCTCCTACAATGAGCAGTTCTTC. It is translated as CASSSGQGGSSYNEQFF. The complete variable domain, with remaining parts taken from reference TRBV7-3 and TRBJ2-1, reads GAGVSQTPSNKVTEKGKYVELRCDPISGHTALYWYRQSLGQGPEFLIYFQGTGAADDSGLPNDRFFAVRPEGSVSTLKIQRTERGDSAVYLCASSSGQGGSSYNEQFFGPGTRLTVL.

The J gene is TRBJ2-5, the V gene TRBV5-6; 10 nucleotides match TRBD2. Germline values: CDR1 SGHDT, CDR2 YYEEEE. CDR3 length: 17 amino acids. V trimming: 1 base; J trimming: 5 bases; junction bases outside the gene matches: 11. For the CDR3, the DNA is TGTGCCAGCAGCTTGTGGTCAGCGGGAGGGCCTTGGGAGACCCAGTACTTC. Amino acids: CASSLWSAGGPWETQYF.

This chain uses TRBV5-4 with TRBJ2-2, with D maybe TRBD1 (6 bases). The germline V gene encodes CDR1 SGHNT and CDR2 YYREEE (reference sequence). The ends were cut back, 2 bases at V and 6 bases at J, with 8 bases in the middle. The CDR3 spans 13 residues. The CDR3 reads CASSFRGSGELFF. As DNA, the CDR3 is TGTGCCAGCAGCTTTAGGGGGTCCGGGGAGCTGTTTTTT.

The J gene is TRBJ2-7, the V gene TRBV7-2; D is unresolved. CDR1 SGHTA and CDR2 FQGNSA come from the germline V gene. The CDR3 contains 14 residues. V was cut by 5 bases and J by 5 bases, with 16 bases left in between. The CDR3 sequence is CASSRSRALDEQYF. The CDR3, as DNA: TGTGCCAGCAGCCGCTCTCGAGCTCTGGACGAGCAGTACTTC.

This clone appeared a single time. The chain joins TRBV10-1 to TRBJ2-1; 9 bases align to TRBD2. With V trimmed by 2 bases and J by 10 bases, 9 bases remained unmatched. Germline V gene lookup returns CDR1 WNHNN and CDR2 SYGVQD (reference sequence). The length of the CDR3 is 15 residues. CDR3 protein: CASSEDRAGGREQFF. CDR3 DNA sequence: TGCGCCAGCAGTGAGGATCGGGCGGGGGGGCGAGAGCAGTTCTTC.

The J gene is TRBJ2-1, the V gene TRBV11-2, with 13 bases that match TRBD2. This CDR3 is built from 17 residues. Germline loops: CDR1 SGHAT, CDR2 FQNNGV. Trimming removed 6 bases from V and 8 bases from J; junction bases left unmatched: 13. CDR3 in amino acids: CASSSGTSGVSGDEQFF. The CDR3 DNA sequence: TGTGCCAGCAGTTCCGGGACTAGCGGGGTCTCGGGGGATGAGCAGTTCTTC.

The count of this clone is one. V usage is TRBV10-3 and J usage is TRBJ1-2, with TRBD1 matching over 7 bases. Trimming removed 0 bases from V and 5 bases from J; junction bases left unmatched: 6. This CDR3 comprises 15 residues. The germline V gene encodes CDR1 ENHRY and CDR2 SYGVKD. CDR3 sequence (DNA): TGTGCCATCAGTGAGTCGTCGGGACAGCTTTATGGCTACACCTTC. Translating gives CAISESSGQLYGYTF.

The V and J genes are TRBV5-1 and TRBJ2-1, with TRBD2 identical over 10 bases. Germline-derived CDR1 and CDR2 are SGHRS and YFSETQ. This CDR3 has 16 amino acids. With V trimmed by 5 bases and J by 9 bases, 14 bases remained unmatched. CDR3: CASRLSASGSVPEQFF. The CDR3 coding sequence is TGCGCCAGCAGGTTATCGGCTAGCGGGAGTGTTCCTGAGCAGTTCTTC.

The genes are TRBV30 and TRBJ2-7; the match to TRBD1 covers 9 bases. After removal of 2 bases from V and 2 bases from J, the junction contained 7 bases not matched to a gene. CDR3 length equals 15 residues. In germline, CDR1 is GTSNPN, CDR2 SVGIG (reference sequence). CDR3 coding DNA: TGTGCCTGGAGTTCCCCCGGGACAGGGCCCTACGAGCAGTACTTC. Amino acids: CAWSSPGTGPYEQYF.

The chain recombines TRBV19 with TRBJ1-5; D might be TRBD1 (6 bases). The CDR3 extends over 15 amino acids. Germline lookup yields CDR1 LNHDA and CDR2 SQIVND (reference sequence). Trimming stripped 3 bases from V and 4 bases from J, with 13 bases between. CDR3 amino acids: CASSIPDRLNQPQHF. The CDR3 DNA reads TGTGCCAGTAGTATCCCGGACAGACTAAATCAGCCCCAGCATTTT.

The gene calls are TRBV11-2 and TRBJ2-1; 7 bases line up with TRBD2. The V gene's germline CDR1 is SGHAT and CDR2 FQNNGV. The CDR3 has 12 amino acids. V was pared by 5 bases and J by 8 bases, with 3 bases of the junction left unmatched. The CDR3: CASSQGGDEQFF. The CDR3, as DNA: TGTGCCAGCAGCCAGGGAGGGGATGAGCAGTTCTTC.

CDR3 coding DNA: TGTGCCAGCAGTGGCAACTCCTACGAGCAGTACTTC. Amino acid sequence: CASSGNSYEQYF. This chain uses TRBV27 with TRBJ2-7; D gene ambiguous. Germline-derived CDR1 and CDR2 are MNHEY and SMNVEV (reference sequence). The CDR3 runs 12 residues. V was clipped by 5 bases and J by 0 bases, with 5 bases between them.

The genes are TRBV28 and TRBJ2-6; possible D gene TRBD2, 5 bases. V was clipped by 6 bases and J by 0 bases, with 9 bases between them. Germline V CDR1 and CDR2: MDHEN, SYDVKM. CDR3 length: 15 amino acids. CDR3 nucleotides: TGTGCCAGCAGATACGACTACTCTGGGGCCAACGTCCTGACTTTC. It translates to CASRYDYSGANVLTF.

Only a few counts were recorded for this clone. The chain uses TRBV14 and TRBJ1-1; D gene unclear. The V gene's germline CDR1 is SGHDN and CDR2 FVKESK. Between the trimmed V and J ends, which lost 1 base and 6 bases, there was a span of 9 bases. The CDR3 is 13 amino acids. CDR3: CASSQGNRAEAFF. Here the CDR3 DNA reads TGTGCCAGCAGCCAAGGGAATCGGGCTGAAGCTTTCTTT.

This clone occurred a few times. The V and J genes are TRBV7-2 and TRBJ2-7; D remains ambiguous. From germline, CDR1 is SGHTA and CDR2 FQGNSA. The CDR3 spans 13 residues. Trimming shortened V by 2 bases and J by 3 bases, and 8 bases separated the two germline ends. The CDR3: CASSLPQNYEQYF. CDR3 nucleotide sequence: TGTGCCAGCAGCTTACCCCAGAACTACGAGCAGTACTTC.

There are a few counts of this clone. The chain uses TRBV18 and TRBJ2-7, with a possible D match to TRBD2 (6 bases). V was cut by 5 bases and J by 3 bases, with 14 bases left in between. This CDR3 has 14 amino acids. CDR1 and CDR2 from the germline V gene are KGHSH and LQKENI. Here the CDR3 reads CASSAEGYGYEQYF. Here the CDR3 DNA reads TGTGCCAGCTCAGCGGAGGGTTACGGCTACGAGCAGTACTTC. Combining the CDR3 with reference TRBV18 and TRBJ2-7 gives the whole variable domain NAGVMQNPRHLVRRRGQEARLRCSPMKGHSHVYWYRQLPEEGLKFMVYLQKENIIDESGMPKERFSAEFPKEGPSILRIQQVVRGDSAAYFCASSAEGYGYEQYFGPGTRLTVT.

The CDR3 loop is CASRTGTGELFF. The CDR3 DNA reads TGTGCCAGCAGAACGGGCACCGGGGAGCTGTTTTTT. V is TRBV9 and J is TRBJ2-2; D is ambiguous. The V gene lost 5 bases and the J gene lost 4 bases, with 6 bases spanning the gap. Germline V lookup: CDR1 SGDLS, CDR2 YYNGEE. This CDR3 spans 12 amino acids.